This TCR beta chain was sequenced during a study of cytotoxic CD8 clonotypes in ibrutinib-treated CLL. The study's findings and limits: Clonality went up at ibrutinib response and then declined back toward baseline at progression. Sampling times differed between sustained-remission and progressing patients.

Extraction of roughly 2 micrograms of genomic DNA from cryopreserved PBMCs supplied material for TCR beta libraries. A remark on this clone: Its antigen remains unknown.

Produced via immunoSEQ multiplex PCR; TCRdb's table is partial and in-frame only. This table has over 100,000 clones, 80% to 90% appearing once. The CDR3 is 14 residues long. The germline CDR1 and CDR2 sequences are SGHTA and FQGTGA. The V segment lost 2 bases and the J segment 5 bases; nucleotides outside the gene matches: 1. The source material was PBMCs, sampled after 24 months of ibrutinib treatment. The rearrangement links TRBV7-3 to TRBJ2-5; 11 nucleotides agree with TRBD2. This TCR came from a human donor with chronic lymphocytic leukemia. The DNA for the CDR3 is TGTGCCAGCAGCTTAGGGACTAGCGGTGAGACCCAGTACTTC. Residues: CASSLGTSGETQYF.